The 2 T cell receptor beta chains below were found in one sample sequenced in a study of tumor-infiltrating lymphocytes in primary liver carcinoma. cDNA specific to TCR beta was made from approximately 0.55 ug of total RNA, with a constant-region primer employed for priming. Libraries of TCR beta came from three nested multiplex PCR rounds with slightly modified ARM-PCR. TRBV1-TRBV30 forward primers paired with a C-beta reverse primer were used in the first two PCR rounds, which ran approximately 10 cycles each. TCRdb reprocessed the multiplex PCR reads with MiXCR, giving one entry per CDR3 protein. The data show tens of thousands of distinct CDR3 sequences, approximately 77% seen once. Bulk tissue was left unsorted, and RNA and DNA were co-extracted from about 19-30 mg of it. Sequencing input: liver tumor tissue from sampling region 1. Subset given: tumor region T1, superior pole. These receptors all come from a middle-aged man with primary liver carcinoma and hepatitis B virus infection.

As for this clonotype: A much bigger clone sits one base away, suggesting this may be a read error. The gene calls are TRBV28 and TRBJ1-2; TRBD1 matches at 9 bases. The CDR3 loop spans 14 amino acids. Germline CDR1 is MDHEN and CDR2 is SYDVKM. The CDR3 here is CAGSSGTGLYGYTF. Written as DNA, the CDR3 is TGTGCCGGCAGTAGTGGGACAGGGCTCTATGGCTACACCTTC.

About this clonotype: A junction boundary mismatches the germline segment, possibly from a read error. The chain links TRBV11-2 to TRBJ2-5; possible D gene TRBD2, 6 bases. The germline gives CDR1 SGHAT, CDR2 FQNNGV. The CDR3 extends over 16 amino acids. The CDR3 DNA reads as TGCGCCAGCAGATCCCGGGACTCGGCCTACCAAGAGACCCAGTGCTTC. It encodes CASRSRDSAYQETQCF.